This TCR beta chain was identified in a study of blood T cell repertoires in COVID-19 (dated by TCRdb to the early 2020s). About the study as a whole: Samples covering the acute and convalescent phases of COVID-19 were provided by collaborators in the United States, Italy and Spain. The material from the prospective study consisted of cDNA or gDNA derived from T cells, B-cell-depleted T cells, or PBMCs. The dataset comprised deeply sampled blood TCRbeta repertoires from subjects exposed to, actively infected with, or recovered from COVID-19. The repertoires were released in a freely available public database meant as a resource for research on the immune response to SARS-CoV-2. The samples were drawn from two sources: the first 160 participants of the ongoing ImmuneRACE study, and 1,000 to 1,500 subjects contributed by 6 global collaborators. Nearly every sample came with metadata listing a de-identified subject ID, COVID-19 status, age in years and sex. Where HLA class I and class II types were available, the types were taken from metadata supplied by the sample provider, not from assay-based typing. Broad study findings and their caveats: The quantity of clinical and demographic metadata differed by source and by participant and was supplied without curation.

After removal of 3 bases from V and 8 bases from J, the junction retains 4 bases not matched to a gene. CDR1 MNHNS and CDR2 SASEGT are derived from the germline V gene. The CDR3 contains 15 residues, cysteine and phenylalanine counted. Left in the record is the CDR3 DNA by itself, 45 bases read in frame from the first base. Collaborating institutions collected whole blood in K2EDTA tubes following their own protocols. Collaborator samples were shipped for TCRbeta analysis as frozen whole blood, isolated PBMCs, or DNA extracted from either sample type. TCRbeta CDR3 regions were amplified from genomic DNA using the immunoSEQ Assay, a bias-controlled multiplex PCR. Per the original workflow: Within the assay, amplification of reference gene primers was used to estimate how many nucleated cells each sample contained. Sequence reads were collapsed and filtered to measure the absolute abundance of every unique TCRbeta CDR3 rearrangement. Productive Simpson clonality was computed per sample as the square root of Simpson's diversity index over productive rearrangements. TCRdb stores this immuneACCESS table with in-frame sequences only. Part of the clones is absent; in the studies checked, under half of the shortfall reflects unresolved V genes, and no reason is known for the rest. D and trimming come from the DNA, and the V and J calls and clone size come from that table. For this sample there are about 120,000 clones; 80% to 90% appear just once. 25% to 35% of the sample is in the top ten clones.

About this clone: Its antigen remains undetermined. Base qualities are not provided; no much larger clone lies one nucleotide away.

The sample comprised peripheral blood. The TCR comes from a woman aged 65 to 85 with acute or convalescent COVID-19. Recombination connected TRBV6-1 to TRBJ1-4; 12 bases in the middle match TRBD1. The CDR3 reads as follows: CASSDRDRGREKLFF. The sequenced DNA: TGTGCCAGCAGTGACCGGGACAGGGGGCGGGAAAAACTGTTTTTT.